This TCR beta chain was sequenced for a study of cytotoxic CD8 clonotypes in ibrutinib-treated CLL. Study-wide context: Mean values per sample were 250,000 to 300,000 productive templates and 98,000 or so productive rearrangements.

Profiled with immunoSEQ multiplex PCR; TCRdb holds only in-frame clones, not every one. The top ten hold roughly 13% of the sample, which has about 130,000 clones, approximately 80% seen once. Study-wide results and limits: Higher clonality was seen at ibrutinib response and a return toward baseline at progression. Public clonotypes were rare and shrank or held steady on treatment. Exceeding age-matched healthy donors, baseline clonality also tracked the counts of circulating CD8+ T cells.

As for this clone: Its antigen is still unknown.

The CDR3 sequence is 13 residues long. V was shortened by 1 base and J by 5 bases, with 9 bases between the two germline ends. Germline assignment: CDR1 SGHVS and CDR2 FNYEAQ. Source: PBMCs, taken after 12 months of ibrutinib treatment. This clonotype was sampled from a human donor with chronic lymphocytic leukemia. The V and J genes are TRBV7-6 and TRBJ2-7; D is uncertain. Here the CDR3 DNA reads TGTGCCAGCAGCTTAGGGTCGAGCAACGAGCAGTACTTC. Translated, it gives CASSLGSSNEQYF.